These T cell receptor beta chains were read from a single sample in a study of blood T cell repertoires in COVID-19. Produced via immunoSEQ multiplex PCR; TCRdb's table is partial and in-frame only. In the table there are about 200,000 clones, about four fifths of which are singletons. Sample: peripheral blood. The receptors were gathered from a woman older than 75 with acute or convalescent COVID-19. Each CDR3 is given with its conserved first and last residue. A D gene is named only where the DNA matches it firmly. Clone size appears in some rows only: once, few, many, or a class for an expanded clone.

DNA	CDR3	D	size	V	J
TGTGCCAGCAGTGCATCCTGGACAGGGAATTCACCCCTCCACTTT	CASSASWTGNSPLHF	TRBD1	.	TRBV25-1	TRBJ1-6
TGTGCCAGCAGCCAAAACGAGCAGGGAGAGCAGTTCTTC	CASSQNEQGEQFF	.	once	TRBV7-3	TRBJ2-1
TGCGCCAGCAGCTTGGCTCCGACTAGAGTGCTCCAAGAGACCCAGTACTTC	CASSLAPTRVLQETQYF	.	.	TRBV5-1	TRBJ2-5
TGTGCCAGCAGTTTATCGAGCCCGGGTCCTGGGGCCAACGTCCTGACTTTC	CASSLSSPGPGANVLTF	.	.	TRBV27	TRBJ2-6
TGTGCCAGCAGCTCCAGCGGGACGACCTACGAGCAGTACTTC	CASSSSGTTYEQYF	TRBD2	few	TRBV6-6	TRBJ2-7
TGTGCCAGCAGCCTATTACAAGAGACCCAGTACTTC	CASSLLQETQYF	.	.	TRBV6-2/TRBV6-3	TRBJ2-5
TGTGCCAGCACGCTCAGGGGGGACACTGAAGCTTTCTTT	CASTLRGDTEAFF	TRBD1	.	TRBV6-6	TRBJ1-1
TGCGCCAGCAGCTTGGGACCGGGAGCCACCGGGGAGCTGTTTTTT	CASSLGPGATGELFF	.	.	TRBV5-1	TRBJ2-2
TGTGCCAGTAGTGAGGTCGGGACATTTAGCAATCAGCCCCAGCATTTT	CASSEVGTFSNQPQHF	.	.	TRBV19	TRBJ1-5
TGTGCCAGTACGGGACAGGGAAAGGATGAGCAGTTCTTC	CASTGQGKDEQFF	TRBD1	.	TRBV19	TRBJ2-1
TGTGCCAGCAGCGTAGGTAGCCAGGGGGTCGCAGAGACCCAGTACTTC	CASSVGSQGVAETQYF	TRBD1	.	TRBV9	TRBJ2-5
TGTGCCTGGAGTGTCGACAGGGTAAACACTGAAGCTTTCTTT	CAWSVDRVNTEAFF	TRBD1	.	TRBV30	TRBJ1-1
TGCGCCAGCAGCCAAGATGGAGTCTATGGCTACACCTTC	CASSQDGVYGYTF	.	.	TRBV4-3	TRBJ1-2
TGTGCCATCAGAGAGGACAGGGTGAACACTGAAGCTTTCTTT	CAIREDRVNTEAFF	TRBD1	.	TRBV10-3	TRBJ1-1
TGTGCTAGTGCCTCAATCCCCGTCTGGCGGGAGGGCACAGATACGCAGTATTTT	CASASIPVWREGTDTQYF	TRBD2	.	TRBV12-5	TRBJ2-3
TGTGCCATCAGTGAGGGGGCCCCCAAGCAGTACTTC	CAISEGAPKQYF	.	.	TRBV10-3	TRBJ2-7
TGTGCCAGCAGCGTCCCCCTCAGCACAGATACGCAGTATTTT	CASSVPLSTDTQYF	.	.	TRBV9	TRBJ2-3
TGTGCCAGCAGCTCGACAGGATTGAACACTGAAGCTTTCTTT	CASSSTGLNTEAFF	.	.	TRBV6-6	TRBJ1-1
TGTGCCAGCAGGGGGCCCAATCAGCCCCAGCATTTT	CASRGPNQPQHF	.	.	TRBV6-5	TRBJ1-5
TGTGCCAGCCGGGACAGCCCTAAGGAAGCTTTCTTT	CASRDSPKEAFF	TRBD1	.	TRBV12-3/TRBV12-4	TRBJ1-1
TGTGCCTGGACGTCAGGGGGCTTGCAGCCCCAGCATTTT	CAWTSGGLQPQHF	TRBD1	.	TRBV30	TRBJ1-5
TGTGCCAGCAGGCCCGGACAGGGCATCAATTCACCCCTCCACTTT	CASRPGQGINSPLHF	TRBD1	.	TRBV6-5	TRBJ1-6
TGTGCCAGCAGTTACCTTGGACAGGGACATCAGCCCCAGCATTTT	CASSYLGQGHQPQHF	TRBD1	.	TRBV6-2/TRBV6-3	TRBJ1-5
TGTGCCAGCAGTTCGGGGTATGGCTACACCTTC	CASSSGYGYTF	.	.	TRBV7-2	TRBJ1-2
TGTGCCTGGAGCCGAGACAGGGACGCTGAAGCTTTCTTT	CAWSRDRDAEAFF	TRBD1	few	TRBV30	TRBJ1-1
TGCGCCAGCAGGCCCACTAGCGGGAGGGTCCCAGATACGCAGTATTTT	CASRPTSGRVPDTQYF	TRBD2	few	TRBV5-1	TRBJ2-3
TGTGCCAGCAGCTTGGGGCAGGGTAGGAACGAGCAGTACTTC	CASSLGQGRNEQYF	.	.	TRBV5-6	TRBJ2-7